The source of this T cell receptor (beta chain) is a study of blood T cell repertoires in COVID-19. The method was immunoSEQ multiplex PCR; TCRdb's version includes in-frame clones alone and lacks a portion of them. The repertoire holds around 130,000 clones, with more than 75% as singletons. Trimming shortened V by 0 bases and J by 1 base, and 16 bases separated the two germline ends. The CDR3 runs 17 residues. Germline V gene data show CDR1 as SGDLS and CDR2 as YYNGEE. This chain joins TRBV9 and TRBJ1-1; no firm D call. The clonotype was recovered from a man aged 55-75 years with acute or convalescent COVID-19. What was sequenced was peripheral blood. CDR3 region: CASSVAPGDYKNTEAFF. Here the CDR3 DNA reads TGTGCCAGCAGCGTAGCTCCAGGCGATTACAAGAACACTGAAGCTTTCTTT.